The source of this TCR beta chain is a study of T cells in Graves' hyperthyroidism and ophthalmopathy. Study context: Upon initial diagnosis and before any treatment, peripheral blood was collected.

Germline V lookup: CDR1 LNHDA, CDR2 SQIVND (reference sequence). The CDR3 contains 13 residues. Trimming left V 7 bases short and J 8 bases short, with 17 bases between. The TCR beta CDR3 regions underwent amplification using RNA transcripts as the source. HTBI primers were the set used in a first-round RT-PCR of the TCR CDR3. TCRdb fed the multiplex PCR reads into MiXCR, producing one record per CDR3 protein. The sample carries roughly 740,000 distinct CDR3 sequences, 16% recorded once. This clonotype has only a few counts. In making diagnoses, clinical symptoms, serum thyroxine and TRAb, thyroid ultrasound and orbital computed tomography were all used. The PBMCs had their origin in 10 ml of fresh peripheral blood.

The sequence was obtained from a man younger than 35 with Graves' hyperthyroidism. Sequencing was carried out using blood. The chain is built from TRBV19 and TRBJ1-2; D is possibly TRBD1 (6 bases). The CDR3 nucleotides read TGTGCCAGTACCTTAACAGGGTATTACGGCTACACCTTC. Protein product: CASTLTGYYGYTF.